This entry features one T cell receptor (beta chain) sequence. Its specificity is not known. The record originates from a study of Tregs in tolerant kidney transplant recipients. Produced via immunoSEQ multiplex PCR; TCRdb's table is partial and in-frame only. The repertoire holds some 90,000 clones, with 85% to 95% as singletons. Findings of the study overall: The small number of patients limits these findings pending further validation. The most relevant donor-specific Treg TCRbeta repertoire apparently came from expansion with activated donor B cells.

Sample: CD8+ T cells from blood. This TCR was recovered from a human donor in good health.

The CDR3 is CASSFGGVYTF. The CDR3 DNA reads as TGTGCCAGCAGCTTTGGGGGGGTATACACCTTC. The J gene is TRBJ1-2, the V gene TRBV7-8, with D possibly being TRBD1 (5 bases). Trimming removed 3 bases at V and 11 bases at J, with 10 bases between. The CDR3 spans 11 residues. CDR1 is SGHVS and CDR2 is FQNEAQ in the germline V gene.